This TCR beta chain was recorded in a study of blood T cells in healthy people across ages. V shed 3 bases and J 4 bases; nucleotides not matched to a gene: 8. Germline CDR1 KGHDR, CDR2 SFDVKD. The CDR3 contains 15 residues. Primed by a sample-barcoded 5' primer and a J-beta primer mix, a second PCR proceeded for 7 to 11 cycles. A tag from a template-switch adaptor with 12 random nucleotides marked each cDNA molecule. TCRdb redid the calling of the 5' RACE reads with MiXCR, one entry per CDR3 protein. The sample has under 1 million distinct CDR3 sequences; roughly 44% are singletons. The clonotype originates from a man aged 60 to 69 in good health. The sequencing input was blood. The chain combines TRBV24-1 with TRBJ2-7; TRBD2 agrees at 7 bases. CDR3 nucleotides: TGTGCCACCAGTGATGGTCCCGGGACTACTTACGAGCAGTACTTC. Its protein is CATSDGPGTTYEQYF.